This T cell receptor (beta chain) was found in a study of blood T cell repertoires in COVID-19. The CDR3 extends over 15 amino acids. Per germline, CDR1 LNHNV and CDR2 YYDKDF (reference sequence). Germline trimming cut 4 bases from V and 3 bases from J; bases unmatched to any gene: 5. Using immunoSEQ multiplex PCR, the repertoire was profiled, and TCRdb retains in-frame clones only, with some absent. This sample has about 430,000 clones; around 89% occur once, and the top ten carry around 1.1%. The receptor was isolated from a man aged 25-40 years who had recovered from COVID-19. The chain uses TRBV15 and TRBJ2-1; TRBD2 agrees at 8 bases. What was sequenced was PBMCs or T cells enriched from blood (not recorded which). CDR3 loop: CATSMGSGSYNEQFF. CDR3 bases: TGTGCCACCAGCATGGGGAGCGGGAGCTACAATGAGCAGTTCTTC.